This T cell receptor beta chain was profiled in a study of blood T cell repertoires in COVID-19. Study-wide background: Both acute and convalescent COVID-19 samples were obtained from the United States, Italy and Spain.

The CDR3 is made up of 16 amino acids. V lost 4 bases, J lost 0 bases, and 12 bases lay in between. Germline V gene sequence: CDR1 MGHRA, CDR2 YSYEKL. In this sample, this clone turned up a few times. Generated by immunoSEQ multiplex PCR, the TCRdb table keeps only in-frame clones and is missing some. The table includes over 120,000 clones, about 80% detected once. J is TRBJ2-2 and V is TRBV4-1; a possible D gene is TRBD2 (6 bases). Sequenced input: peripheral blood. This TCR was recovered from a man between 65 and 85 years old who had recovered from COVID-19. The CDR3 DNA follows: TGCGCCAGCAGCCCCCCCGGGGGAACGAACACCGGGGAGCTGTTTTTT. Translation: CASSPPGGTNTGELFF.